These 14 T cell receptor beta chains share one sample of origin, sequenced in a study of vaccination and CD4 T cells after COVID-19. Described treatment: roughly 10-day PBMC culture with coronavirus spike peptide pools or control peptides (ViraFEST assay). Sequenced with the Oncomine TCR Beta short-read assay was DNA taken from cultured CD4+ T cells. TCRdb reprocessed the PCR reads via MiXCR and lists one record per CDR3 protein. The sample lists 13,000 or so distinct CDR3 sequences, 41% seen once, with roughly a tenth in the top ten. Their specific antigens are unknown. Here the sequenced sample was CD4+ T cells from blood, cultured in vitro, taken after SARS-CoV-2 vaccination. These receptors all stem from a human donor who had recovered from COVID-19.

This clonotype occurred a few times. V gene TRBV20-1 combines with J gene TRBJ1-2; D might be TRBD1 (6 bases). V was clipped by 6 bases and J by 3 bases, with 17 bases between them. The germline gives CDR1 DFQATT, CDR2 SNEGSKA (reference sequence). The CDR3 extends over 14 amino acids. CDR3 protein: CSARTTGWYYGYTF. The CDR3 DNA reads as TGCAGTGCCAGAACTACAGGGTGGTACTATGGCTACACCTTC.

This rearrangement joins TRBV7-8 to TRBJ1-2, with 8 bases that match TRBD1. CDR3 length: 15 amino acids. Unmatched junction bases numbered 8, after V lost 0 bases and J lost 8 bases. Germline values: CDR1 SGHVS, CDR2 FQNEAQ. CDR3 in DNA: TGTGCCAGCAGCTTAGCGGGGACAGGCTATGAAGGCTACACCTTC. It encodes CASSLAGTGYEGYTF.

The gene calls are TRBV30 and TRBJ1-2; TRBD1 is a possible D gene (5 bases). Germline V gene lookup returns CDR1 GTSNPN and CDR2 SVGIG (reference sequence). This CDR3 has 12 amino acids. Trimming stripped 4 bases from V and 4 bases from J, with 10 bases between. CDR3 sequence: CAWTPGGYGYTF. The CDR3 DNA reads TGTGCCTGGACCCCGGGGGGCTATGGCTACACCTTC.

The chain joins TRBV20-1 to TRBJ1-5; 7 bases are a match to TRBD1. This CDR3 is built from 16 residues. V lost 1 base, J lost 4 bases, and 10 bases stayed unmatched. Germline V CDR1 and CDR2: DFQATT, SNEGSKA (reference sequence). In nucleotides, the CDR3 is TGCAGTGCTAGAGCCTCAACAGGGGTAGGTAATCAGCCCCAGCATTTT. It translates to CSARASTGVGNQPQHF.

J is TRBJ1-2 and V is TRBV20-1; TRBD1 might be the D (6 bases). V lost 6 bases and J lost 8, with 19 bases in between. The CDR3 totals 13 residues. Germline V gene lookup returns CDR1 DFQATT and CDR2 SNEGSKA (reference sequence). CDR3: CSASLYREGGYTF. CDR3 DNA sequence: TGCAGTGCAAGCCTTTACAGGGAAGGAGGCTACACCTTC.

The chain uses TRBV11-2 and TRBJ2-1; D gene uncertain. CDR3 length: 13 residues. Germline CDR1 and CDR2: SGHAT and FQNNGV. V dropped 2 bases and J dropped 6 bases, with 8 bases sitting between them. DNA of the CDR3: TGTGCCAGCAGCTTAAACTCGGTCAATGAGCAGTTCTTC. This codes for CASSLNSVNEQFF.

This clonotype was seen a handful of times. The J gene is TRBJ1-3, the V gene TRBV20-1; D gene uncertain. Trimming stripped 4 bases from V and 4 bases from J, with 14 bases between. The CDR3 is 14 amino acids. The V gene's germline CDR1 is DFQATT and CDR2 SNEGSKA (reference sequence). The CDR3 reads CSATLLGLGNTIYF. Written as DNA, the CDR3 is TGCAGTGCTACCCTATTGGGCCTCGGAAACACCATATATTTT.

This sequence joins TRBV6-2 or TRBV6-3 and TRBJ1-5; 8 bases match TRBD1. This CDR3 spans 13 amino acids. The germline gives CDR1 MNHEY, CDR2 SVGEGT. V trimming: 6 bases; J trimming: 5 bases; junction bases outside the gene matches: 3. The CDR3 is CASRPTGDQPQHF. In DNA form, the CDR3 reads TGTGCCAGCAGACCGACAGGGGATCAGCCCCAGCATTTT.

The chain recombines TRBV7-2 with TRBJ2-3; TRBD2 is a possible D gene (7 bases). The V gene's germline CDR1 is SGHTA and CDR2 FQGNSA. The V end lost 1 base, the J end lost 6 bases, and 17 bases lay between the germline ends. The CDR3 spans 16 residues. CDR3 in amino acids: CASSLGGGGFVDTQYF. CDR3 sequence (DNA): TGTGCCAGCAGCTTAGGAGGGGGGGGCTTCGTGGATACGCAGTATTTT.

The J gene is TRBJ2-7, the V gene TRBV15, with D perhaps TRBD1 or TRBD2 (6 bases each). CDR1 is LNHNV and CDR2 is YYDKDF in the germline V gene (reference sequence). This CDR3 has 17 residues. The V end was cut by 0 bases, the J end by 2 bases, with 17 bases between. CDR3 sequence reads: CATSRDSGQSYTYEQYF. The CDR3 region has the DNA TGTGCCACCAGCAGAGATAGCGGACAGAGCTATACCTACGAGCAGTACTTC.

Here the CDR3 reads CASSISSTGVSYEQYF. CDR3 sequence (DNA): TGCGCCAGCAGCATATCCTCGACAGGGGTCTCCTACGAGCAGTACTTC. The genes are TRBV5-1 and TRBJ2-7; 8 bases match TRBD1. This CDR3 is 16 amino acids long. From germline, CDR1 is SGHRS and CDR2 YFSETQ. V dropped 4 bases and J dropped 0; count of bases not matched to a gene: 9.

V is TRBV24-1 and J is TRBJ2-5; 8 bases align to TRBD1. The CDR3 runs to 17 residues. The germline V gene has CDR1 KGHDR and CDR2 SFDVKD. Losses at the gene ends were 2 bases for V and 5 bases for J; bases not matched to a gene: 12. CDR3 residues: CATSDSRTGNLSETQYF. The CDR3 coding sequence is TGTGCCACCAGTGATTCCAGGACAGGGAATCTTTCGGAGACCCAGTACTTC.

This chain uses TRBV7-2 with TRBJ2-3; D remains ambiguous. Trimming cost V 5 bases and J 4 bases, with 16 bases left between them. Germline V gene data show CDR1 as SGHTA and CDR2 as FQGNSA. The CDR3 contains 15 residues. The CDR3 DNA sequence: TGTGCCAGCAGCCTGGACCCGCCTGGCGCAGATACGCAGTATTTT. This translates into CASSLDPPGADTQYF.

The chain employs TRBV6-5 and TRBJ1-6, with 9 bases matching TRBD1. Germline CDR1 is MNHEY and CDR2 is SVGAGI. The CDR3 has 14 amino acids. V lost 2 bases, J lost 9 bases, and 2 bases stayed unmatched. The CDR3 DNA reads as TGTGCCAGCAGTTACGGGGACAGGGCTTCACCCCTCCACTTT. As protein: CASSYGDRASPLHF.